The subject of this entry is one T cell receptor beta chain. For TCRbeta, the library was prepared with unique molecular identifiers. TCRdb re-analysed the PCR reads in MiXCR, keeping a single row per CDR3 protein. The table lists over 450,000 distinct CDR3 sequences, 8% to 11% of them singletons. Trimming took off 4 bases at V and 1 base at J, with 16 bases between the two ends. Per the germline V gene, CDR1 is DFQATT and CDR2 is SNEGSKA (reference sequence). This CDR3 is 15 amino acids long. The record originates from a study of T-cell reconstitution after alpha-beta-depleted transplantation in children.

This sequence joins TRBV20-1 and TRBJ2-5; weak D call: TRBD2 (6 bases). This TCR was sampled from a child aged 2-15 years with inherited bone marrow failure, due to receive a stem cell transplant. Sequences were derived from PBMCs, sampled before TCRalphabeta/CD19-depleted stem cell transplant. CDR3 sequence: CSANPLAPTQETQYF. DNA of the CDR3: TGCAGTGCTAATCCTCTAGCGCCCACCCAAGAGACCCAGTACTTC.